This passage covers 23 T cell receptor beta chains from one sample sequenced in a study. In TCRdb, the RT-PCR reads were re-called with MiXCR into one record per CDR3 protein. The sample includes about 680,000 distinct CDR3 sequences, approximately 15% of them seen just once. The sample comprised memory CD4+ T cells from blood. The receptors were gathered from a female donor in good health, serving as a healthy control.

The chain recombines TRBV20-1 with TRBJ1-2, with 9 bases fitting TRBD1. V was clipped by 5 bases and J by 5 bases; unmatched bases: 12. The V gene's germline CDR1 is DFQATT and CDR2 SNEGSKA (reference sequence). This CDR3 region has 15 residues. The CDR3 DNA sequence: TGCAGTGCTGGAGGGACAGGGAAGGGAGGATATGGCTACACCTTC. It is translated as CSAGGTGKGGYGYTF.

Only a few counts were recorded for this clonotype. The chain joins TRBV9 to TRBJ2-5; D is undetermined. The CDR3 length is 14 residues. Germline assignment: CDR1 SGDLS and CDR2 YYNGEE. The ends were cut back, 0 bases at V and 1 base at J, with 7 bases in the middle. The CDR3 reads CASSVGPLQETQYF. The CDR3 region has the DNA TGTGCCAGCAGCGTAGGACCCCTCCAAGAGACCCAGTACTTC.

The rearrangement links TRBV7-3 to TRBJ2-3, with 13 bases fitting TRBD2. The CDR3 has 15 amino acids. Germline CDR1 and CDR2: SGHTA and FQGTGA. V was clipped by 0 bases and J by 6 bases; unmatched bases: 0. CDR3 residues: CASSLTTSGGDTQYF. The CDR3, as DNA: TGTGCCAGCAGCTTAACGACTAGCGGGGGGGATACGCAGTATTTT.

V gene TRBV24-1 combines with J gene TRBJ2-5, with 12 bases that match TRBD2. The CDR3 extends over 18 amino acids. Germline-derived CDR1 and CDR2 are KGHDR and SFDVKD. Trimming removed 1 base from V and 1 base from J; junction bases left unmatched: 6. CDR3 DNA: TGTGCCACCAGTGATTTTCTGGCTAGCGGGAGGGGCCAAGAGACCCAGTACTTC. This encodes CATSDFLASGRGQETQYF.

There are a few counts of this clonotype. Compared with germline, one end of the junction differs, possibly owing to a read error. This chain connects TRBV4-2 to TRBJ2-2; no clear D. The germline V gene has CDR1 LGHNA and CDR2 YNFKEQ. CDR3 size: 16 residues. The CDR3 nucleotides are TGTGCCAGCAGCCAAGATTTTAGTCAGAACGCCGGGGAGCTGTTTTTT. Translated: CASSQDFSQNAGELFF.

This clonotype appeared a few times. At one end, the junction sequence differs from germline, possibly due to a read error. The CDR3 here is CASSSGVYNEQFF. The CDR3 DNA reads TGTGCTAGCAGCTCCGGCGTCTACAATGAGCAGTTCTTC. This chain links TRBV7-7 with TRBJ2-1, with D unclear. Germline CDR1 SSHAT, CDR2 FNYEAQ (reference sequence). There are 13 residues in the CDR3.

This clonotype was counted between two and nine times. The chain combines TRBV9 with TRBJ2-5; D unclear. V lost 0 bases and J lost 1, with 16 bases in between. There are 17 residues in the CDR3. Germline CDR1 SGDLS, CDR2 YYNGEE. The CDR3 spells CASSVAPVTVAQETQYF. CDR3 coding DNA: TGTGCCAGCAGCGTAGCCCCGGTGACGGTGGCCCAAGAGACCCAGTACTTC.

The table lists this clonotype with a few counts. The rearrangement links TRBV28 to TRBJ1-1, with unresolved D. Germline V gives CDR1 MDHEN, CDR2 SYDVKM. V lost 6 bases to trimming and J lost 0 bases, with 8 bases between them. This CDR3 is 13 amino acids long. The CDR3 is CASRVGMNTEAFF. DNA of the CDR3: TGTGCCAGCAGGGTGGGGATGAACACTGAAGCTTTCTTT.

The CDR3 DNA sequence: TGTGCCAGCAGTACAGTGGAATCGAACACCGGGGAGCTGTTTTTT. Its protein product is CASSTVESNTGELFF. The chain combines TRBV2 with TRBJ2-2; D remains ambiguous. Germline V lookup: CDR1 SNHLY, CDR2 FYNNEI. The length of the CDR3 is 15 residues. Trimming removed 5 bases from V and 0 bases from J, with 10 bases in between.

A few counts support this clonotype. The rearrangement links TRBV6-6 to TRBJ2-3, with TRBD2 matching 7 bases. Losses at the gene ends were 6 bases for V and 0 bases for J; bases not matched to a gene: 9. This CDR3 has 16 amino acids. The V gene's germline CDR1 is MNHNY and CDR2 SVGAGI (reference sequence). CDR3 amino acids: CASSLPGLVSTDTQYF. DNA of the CDR3: TGTGCCAGCAGCCTCCCCGGACTAGTGAGCACAGATACGCAGTATTTT.

Of note for this clonotype: A much larger clone is a single base away; this may be a read error. This chain links TRBV4-1 with TRBJ2-7, with D unclear. Germline loops: CDR1 MGHRA, CDR2 YSYEKL. Trimming shortened V by 0 bases and J by 10 bases, and 13 bases separated the two germline ends. This CDR3 is 13 amino acids long. The chain's CDR3 is CASSQDLAGVQYF. The CDR3 DNA sequence: TGCGCCAGCAGCCAAGATCTGGCCGGCGTTCAGTACTTC.

This clonotype was observed a handful of times. V is TRBV18 and J is TRBJ2-3, with D perhaps TRBD2 (6 bases). V lost 3 bases and J lost 0, with 10 bases in between. The CDR3 extends over 15 amino acids. CDR1 and CDR2 from the germline V gene are KGHSH and LQKENI. CDR3: CASSPIRGSTDTQYF. CDR3 nucleotide sequence: TGTGCCAGCTCACCTATCCGGGGGAGCACAGATACGCAGTATTTT.

This clonotype was detected a few times. The chain couples TRBV3-1 to TRBJ1-1; no firm D call. CDR3 length: 13 residues. The germline gives CDR1 LGHDT, CDR2 YNNKEL (reference sequence). Trimming pared 4 bases from V and 8 bases from J, leaving 14 bases between. The CDR3 protein is CASSPRSPMEAFF. Here the CDR3 DNA reads TGTGCCAGCAGCCCTCGGTCCCCCATGGAAGCTTTCTTT.

The chain is built from TRBV29-1 and TRBJ1-4, with D possibly being TRBD1 (6 bases). The V end was cut by 2 bases, the J end by 7 bases, with 8 bases between. There are 12 residues in the CDR3. CDR1 and CDR2 (germline): SQVTM, ANQGSEA. The CDR3 coding sequence is TGCAGCGTTGAAAAGGGGGGTGAAAAACTGTTTTTT. Its translation: CSVEKGGEKLFF. Complete variable domain (other parts from reference TRBV29-1 and TRBJ1-4): SAVISQKPSRDICQRGTSLTIQCQVDSQVTMMFWYRQQPGQSLTLIATANQGSEATYESGFVIDKFPISRPNLTFSTLTVSNMSPEDSSIYLCSVEKGGEKLFFGSGTQLSVL.

The chain uses TRBV11-3 and TRBJ2-1; TRBD2 matches at 8 bases. Germline assignment: CDR1 SGHNT and CDR2 YENEEA. The CDR3 has 16 amino acids. Germline trimming cut 4 bases from V and 0 bases from J; bases unmatched to any gene: 5. CDR3 sequence: CASSSSGRGSYNEQFF. As DNA, the CDR3 is TGTGCCAGCAGCTCAAGCGGGAGAGGCTCCTACAATGAGCAGTTCTTC.

This clonotype has a count of ten or more. V is TRBV3-1 and J is TRBJ2-1; perhaps TRBD2 as D (5 bases). CDR1 and CDR2 from the germline V gene are LGHDT and YNNKEL (reference sequence). V was clipped by 6 bases and J by 7 bases, with 19 bases between them. CDR3 length: 15 residues. The CDR3, as DNA: TGTGCCAGCAGTCTTGGACTTACCCTGTGGAATGAGCAGTTCTTC. This sequence encodes CASSLGLTLWNEQFF.

The table lists this clonotype with many counts. As DNA, the CDR3 is TGTGCCAGCAGCACTAGGGGACAGACCCAGTACTTC. As protein: CASSTRGQTQYF. This rearrangement joins TRBV2 to TRBJ2-5, with D perhaps matching TRBD1 or TRBD2 (5 bases each). Germline V gene lookup returns CDR1 SNHLY and CDR2 FYNNEI. There are 12 residues in the CDR3. Trimming took 6 bases from V and 6 from J, leaving 11 bases between them.

This clonotype was observed a handful of times. The chain recombines TRBV4-2 with TRBJ1-1; TRBD1 agrees at 8 bases. The V and J ends lost 2 bases and 1 base, in that order; junction bases with no gene match: 3. Germline loops: CDR1 LGHNA, CDR2 YNFKEQ. The CDR3 extends over 15 amino acids. This CDR3 reads CASSQQGAGNTEAFF. The CDR3, as DNA: TGTGCCAGCAGCCAACAGGGGGCAGGGAACACTGAAGCTTTCTTT.

This chain joins TRBV3-1 and TRBJ1-5; D remains unclear. V was trimmed by 0 bases and J by 5 bases, leaving 11 bases between them. Looked up from germline, CDR1 is LGHDT and CDR2 is YNNKEL (reference sequence). This CDR3 has 15 amino acids. CDR3 nucleotides: TGTGCCAGCAGCCAAGACACTGGCGTTTATCAGCCCCAGCATTTT. This codes for CASSQDTGVYQPQHF.

The chain combines TRBV11-3 with TRBJ2-3, with 7 positions matching TRBD2. Trimming cost V 3 bases and J 2 bases; bases outside gene matches: 11. The CDR3 consists of 17 residues. The germline gives CDR1 SGHNT, CDR2 YENEEA. CDR3 region: CASSFAGWAGDTDTQYF. The CDR3 nucleotides read TGTGCCAGCAGCTTCGCCGGGTGGGCGGGAGACACAGATACGCAGTATTTT.

This clonotype has just a few counts. CDR3 sequence (DNA): TGTGCCAGCAGGGCATGGTACAATGAGCAGTTCTTC. Its protein product is CASRAWYNEQFF. V and J are TRBV27 and TRBJ2-1; D is ambiguous. V lost 6 bases and J 4 bases, leaving 7 bases between the germline ends. The CDR3 consists of 12 residues. The V gene's germline CDR1 is MNHEY and CDR2 SMNVEV (reference sequence).

The rearrangement joins TRBV5-1 to TRBJ2-5; D unclear. The CDR3 totals 13 residues. The germline V gene has CDR1 SGHRS and CDR2 YFSETQ. V dropped 4 bases and J dropped 0 bases, with 7 bases sitting between them. In nucleotides, the CDR3 is TGCGCCAGCAGCGAATACAACCAAGAGACCCAGTACTTC. Translated, it gives CASSEYNQETQYF.

The CDR3 sequence: CASRVRAGASSYEQYF. DNA of the CDR3: TGTGCCAGCAGGGTAAGGGCAGGTGCTTCCTCCTACGAGCAGTACTTC. J is TRBJ2-7 and V is TRBV11-2; no clear D gene. Trimming took off 6 bases at V and 0 bases at J, with 18 bases between the two ends. Germline values: CDR1 SGHAT, CDR2 FQNNGV. The CDR3 is 16 residues long.